Listed below are T cell receptor beta chains from one sample, sequenced in a study of T-cell memory formation after mild COVID-19. Using its own MiXCR run on the 5' RACE reads, TCRdb lists one record per CDR3 protein. The profile covers fewer than 200,000 distinct CDR3 sequences, with 10% to 15% appearing a single time and 2.5% to 3.5% taken by the ten largest. The sequencing input was PBMCs or a T cell subset sorted from them (not recorded which). The receptor set was obtained from a man aged 18 to 29 who had mild COVID-19 (a few samples of this study predate the infection). Cell type and time point are not known. Both conserved end residues are part of each CDR3. D genes are given only for firm matches. Where a row states a size, it is once, few, many or the class of an expanded clone; other rows omit it.

J gene: TRBJ1-1
clone size: .
V gene: TRBV7-9
D gene: .
CDR3 protein: CASSLEGFSVAFF
CDR3 DNA: TGTGCCAGCAGCTTAGAAGGTTTTTCAGTTGCTTTCTTT

J gene: TRBJ2-3
clone size: .
V gene: TRBV7-2
D gene: .
CDR3 protein: CASSLTPWDTQYF
CDR3 DNA: TGTGCCAGCAGCTTAACCCCCTGGGATACGCAGTATTTT

J gene: TRBJ2-5
clone size: .
V gene: TRBV15
D gene: TRBD1
CDR3 protein: CATSRWTGQETQYF
CDR3 DNA: TGTGCCACCAGCAGATGGACAGGGCAAGAGACCCAGTACTTC

J gene: TRBJ2-3
clone size: .
V gene: TRBV20-1
D gene: .
CDR3 protein: CRAKGVPTDTQYF
CDR3 DNA: TGCAGGGCGAAAGGGGTGCCCACAGATACGCAGTATTTT

J gene: TRBJ1-2
clone size: .
V gene: TRBV24-1
D gene: TRBD1
CDR3 protein: CATSDGTASYGYTF
CDR3 DNA: TGTGCCACCAGTGATGGGACAGCGAGCTATGGCTACACCTTC

J gene: TRBJ1-1
clone size: .
V gene: TRBV7-2
D gene: .
CDR3 protein: CASSLAWVPGAFF
CDR3 DNA: TGTGCCAGCAGCTTAGCATGGGTGCCCGGTGCTTTCTTT

J gene: TRBJ1-1
clone size: .
V gene: TRBV7-9
D gene: .
CDR3 protein: CASSWDGNTEAFF
CDR3 DNA: TGTGCCAGCAGCTGGGACGGGAACACTGAAGCTTTCTTT

J gene: TRBJ2-5
clone size: few
V gene: TRBV5-6
D gene: .
CDR3 protein: CASSLYPSGWETQYF
CDR3 DNA: TGTGCCAGCAGCTTGTACCCCTCGGGGTGGGAGACCCAGTACTTC

J gene: TRBJ1-2
clone size: .
V gene: TRBV7-8
D gene: .
CDR3 protein: CASSPNRVNYGYTF
CDR3 DNA: TGTGCCAGCAGCCCGAACAGGGTAAACTATGGCTACACCTTC

J gene: TRBJ1-1
clone size: .
V gene: TRBV5-1
D gene: TRBD1
CDR3 protein: CASSLDGTVSPEAFF
CDR3 DNA: TGCGCCAGCAGCTTGGACGGGACAGTCTCTCCTGAAGCTTTCTTT

J gene: TRBJ2-5
clone size: .
V gene: TRBV3-1
D gene: .
CDR3 protein: CASSQNYGGKETQYF
CDR3 DNA: TGTGCCAGCAGCCAAAATTATGGGGGGAAAGAGACCCAGTACTTC

J gene: TRBJ2-5
clone size: medium-sized
V gene: TRBV5-1
D gene: .
CDR3 protein: CASSSGGTGGLQETQYF
CDR3 DNA: TGCGCCAGCAGCTCCGGGGGGACAGGAGGGCTCCAAGAGACCCAGTACTTC

J gene: TRBJ1-1
clone size: .
V gene: TRBV3-1
D gene: TRBD1
CDR3 protein: CASSPWDRGNTEAFF
CDR3 DNA: TGTGCCAGCAGCCCTTGGGACAGGGGGAACACTGAAGCTTTCTTT

J gene: TRBJ2-1
clone size: few
V gene: TRBV29-1
D gene: TRBD2
CDR3 protein: CSVDRRAAIAGARGHEQFF
CDR3 DNA: TGCAGCGTTGATAGGCGGGCAGCGATAGCGGGGGCGCGGGGGCATGAGCAGTTCTTC

J gene: TRBJ2-7
clone size: many
V gene: TRBV4-1
D gene: .
CDR3 protein: CASSPNPGTKISGEQYF
CDR3 DNA: TGCGCCAGCAGCCCCAATCCCGGGACGAAGATCTCGGGTGAGCAGTACTTC

J gene: TRBJ2-2
clone size: .
V gene: TRBV7-2
D gene: TRBD2
CDR3 protein: CASSSPAGGRTGELFF
CDR3 DNA: TGTGCCAGCAGCTCTCCAGCGGGGGGGCGCACCGGGGAGCTGTTTTTT

J gene: TRBJ1-2
clone size: .
V gene: TRBV25-1
D gene: .
CDR3 protein: CASSERQNYGYTF
CDR3 DNA: TGTGCCAGCAGTGAAAGACAGAACTATGGCTACACCTTC

J gene: TRBJ1-1
clone size: many
V gene: TRBV18
D gene: .
CDR3 protein: CASSPDLNTEAFF
CDR3 DNA: TGTGCCAGCTCACCGGACCTGAACACTGAAGCTTTCTTT

J gene: TRBJ2-3
clone size: few
V gene: TRBV7-2
D gene: TRBD2
CDR3 protein: CASSAAGGPRSTDTQYF
CDR3 DNA: TGTGCCAGCAGCGCGGCGGGGGGGCCCCGGAGCACAGATACGCAGTATTTT

J gene: TRBJ2-7
clone size: few
V gene: TRBV7-2
D gene: TRBD2
CDR3 protein: CASSFGLAGGLGTRYEQYF
CDR3 DNA: TGTGCCAGCAGCTTTGGACTAGCGGGGGGGCTAGGTACCCGCTACGAGCAGTACTTC